This entry is about one TCR beta chain. As originally analysed: ImmunoSEQ only sent back junction sequences with no quality scores, so filtering was done differently. The table came from immunoSEQ multiplex PCR; TCRdb's copy has only in-frame clones and leaves some out. For V, J and clone size, that table is used; D and trimming come from the DNA. The profile shows approximately 1.4 million clones, 95% to 99% of them singletons. This CDR3 comprises 13 residues. Trimming removed 1 base from V and 5 bases from J, with 6 bases in between. Germline CDR1 LGHNA, CDR2 YSLEER. The data originate from a study of shared clonotypes between healthy human individuals.

V gene TRBV4-3 combines with J gene TRBJ2-1; D remains unclear. Specimen: naive CD4+ T cells sorted from blood. Subset: CD45RA+ positively selected. The sequence came from a man aged 30-40 years in good health. The CDR3 region has the DNA TGCGCCAGCAGCCAAGCATGGGACAATGAGCAGTTCTTC. Protein: CASSQAWDNEQFF.